The entry below gives a single T cell receptor beta chain sequence along with its context. Its antigen remains unidentified. TCRdb ran MiXCR on the 5' RACE reads and lists one entry per CDR3 protein. Of roughly 110,000 distinct CDR3 sequences in the sample, roughly 8.9% were seen once. This specimen comes from a study of T cells after yellow fever vaccination. Whole-study findings and limits: Secondary responses were weaker yet peaked faster, day 5 versus 15. There was a possibility that FACS-sorted repertoires contained abundant clonotypes contaminating from the bulk population. Most clones from primary vaccination were detected again post-booster (roughly 96% CD4, more than 85% CD8).

The CDR3 is made up of 16 amino acids. Unmatched junction bases numbered 8, after V lost 5 bases and J lost 2 bases. The germline gives CDR1 MDHEN, CDR2 SYDVKM. Material: CD8+ T cells sorted from PBMCs, obtained 45 days after the yellow fever booster vaccination. The receptor was derived from a man aged 25 to 40 who received the YFV17D yellow fever vaccine. J is TRBJ2-7 and V is TRBV28; 11 bases are shared with TRBD2. This CDR3 is CASSAGGLAETYEQYF. For the CDR3, the DNA is TGTGCCAGCAGTGCGGGGGGACTAGCGGAAACCTACGAGCAGTACTTC. Variable domain in full (rest from reference TRBV28 and TRBJ2-7): DVKVTQSSRYLVKRTGEKVFLECVQDMDHENMFWYRQDPGLGLRLIYFSYDVKMKEKGDIPEGYSVSREKKERFSLILESASTNQTSMYLCASSAGGLAETYEQYFGPGTRLTVT.